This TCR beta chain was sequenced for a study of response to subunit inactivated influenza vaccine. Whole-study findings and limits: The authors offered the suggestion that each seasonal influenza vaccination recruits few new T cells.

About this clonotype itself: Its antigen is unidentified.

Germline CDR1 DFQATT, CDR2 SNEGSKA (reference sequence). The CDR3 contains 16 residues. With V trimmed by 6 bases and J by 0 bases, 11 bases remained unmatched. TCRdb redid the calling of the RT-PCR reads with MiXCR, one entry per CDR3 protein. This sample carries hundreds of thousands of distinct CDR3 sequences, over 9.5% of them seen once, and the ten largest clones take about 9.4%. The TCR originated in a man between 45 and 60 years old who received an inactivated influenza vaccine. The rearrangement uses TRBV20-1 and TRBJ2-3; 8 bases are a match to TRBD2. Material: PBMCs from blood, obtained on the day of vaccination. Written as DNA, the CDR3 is TGCAGTGCGACGGTAACTAGCGGAGATAGCACAGATACGCAGTATTTT. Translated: CSATVTSGDSTDTQYF.